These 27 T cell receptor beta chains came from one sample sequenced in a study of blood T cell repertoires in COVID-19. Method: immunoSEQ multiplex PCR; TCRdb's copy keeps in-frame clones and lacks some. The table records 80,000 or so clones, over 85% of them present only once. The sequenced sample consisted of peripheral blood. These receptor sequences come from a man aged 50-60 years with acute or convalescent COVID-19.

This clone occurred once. Written as DNA, the CDR3 is TGTGCCAGCAGCTTGGCGGACAGCCGGGCTTTCTTT. Residues: CASSLADSRAFF. V gene TRBV7-2 combines with J gene TRBJ1-1; a possible D gene is TRBD1 (6 bases). Trimming left V 3 bases short and J 11 bases short, with 13 bases between. Germline CDR1 is SGHTA and CDR2 is FQGNSA. CDR3 length: 12 amino acids.

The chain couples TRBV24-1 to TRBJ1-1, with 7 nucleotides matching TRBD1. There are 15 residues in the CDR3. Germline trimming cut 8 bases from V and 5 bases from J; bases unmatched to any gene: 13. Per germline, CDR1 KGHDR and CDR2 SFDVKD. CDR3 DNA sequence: TGTGCCACCAAGGCGGAGGGGGCGAGGGGGACTGAAGCTTTCTTT. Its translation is CATKAEGARGTEAFF.

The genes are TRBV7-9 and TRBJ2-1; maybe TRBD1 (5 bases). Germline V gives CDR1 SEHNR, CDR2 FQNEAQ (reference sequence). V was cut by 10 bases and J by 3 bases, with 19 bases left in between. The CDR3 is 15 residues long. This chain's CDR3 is CATYGAGNYYNEQFF. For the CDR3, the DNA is TGTGCCACCTATGGGGCAGGGAATTACTACAATGAGCAGTTCTTC.

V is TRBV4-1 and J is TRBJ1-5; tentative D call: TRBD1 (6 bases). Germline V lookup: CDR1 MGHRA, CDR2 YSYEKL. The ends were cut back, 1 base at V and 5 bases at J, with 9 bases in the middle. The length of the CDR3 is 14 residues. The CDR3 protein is CASSQVAGDQPQHF. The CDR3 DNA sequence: TGCGCCAGCAGCCAAGTGGCAGGGGATCAGCCCCAGCATTTT.

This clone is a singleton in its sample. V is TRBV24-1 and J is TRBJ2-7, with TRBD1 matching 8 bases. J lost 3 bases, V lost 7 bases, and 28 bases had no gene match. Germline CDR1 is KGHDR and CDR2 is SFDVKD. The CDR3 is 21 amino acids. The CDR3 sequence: CATRGPLRWVIRTGTYYEQYV. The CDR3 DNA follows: TGTGCCACCAGGGGGCCCCTGCGGTGGGTGATTAGGACAGGGACTTACTACGAGCAGTACGTC.

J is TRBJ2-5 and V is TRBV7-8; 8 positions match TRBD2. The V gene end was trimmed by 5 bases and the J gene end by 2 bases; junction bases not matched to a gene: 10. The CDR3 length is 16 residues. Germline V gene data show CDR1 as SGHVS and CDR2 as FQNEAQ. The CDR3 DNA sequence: TGTGCCAGCAGCCCCCCGGGAACTAGCGGACAAGAGACCCAGTACTTC. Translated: CASSPPGTSGQETQYF.

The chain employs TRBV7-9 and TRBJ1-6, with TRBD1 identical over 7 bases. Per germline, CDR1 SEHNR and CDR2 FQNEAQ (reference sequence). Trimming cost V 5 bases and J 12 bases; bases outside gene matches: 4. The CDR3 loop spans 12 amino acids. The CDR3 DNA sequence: TGTGCCAGCAGCGAACAGGGGTTACCCCTCCACTTT. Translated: CASSEQGLPLHF.

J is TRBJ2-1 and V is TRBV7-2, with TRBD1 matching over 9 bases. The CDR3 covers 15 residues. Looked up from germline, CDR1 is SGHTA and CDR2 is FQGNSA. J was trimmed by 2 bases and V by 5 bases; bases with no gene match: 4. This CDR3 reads CASSLGQGTYNEQFF. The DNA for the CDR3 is TGTGCCAGCAGCCTGGGACAGGGCACCTACAATGAGCAGTTCTTC.

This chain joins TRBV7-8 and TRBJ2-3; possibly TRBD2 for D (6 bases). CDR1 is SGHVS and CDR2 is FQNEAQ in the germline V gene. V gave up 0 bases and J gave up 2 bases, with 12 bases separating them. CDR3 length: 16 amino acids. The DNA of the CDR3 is TGTGCCAGCAGCTTAGCGGGGACTCCTTCCACAGATACGCAGTATTTT. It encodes CASSLAGTPSTDTQYF.

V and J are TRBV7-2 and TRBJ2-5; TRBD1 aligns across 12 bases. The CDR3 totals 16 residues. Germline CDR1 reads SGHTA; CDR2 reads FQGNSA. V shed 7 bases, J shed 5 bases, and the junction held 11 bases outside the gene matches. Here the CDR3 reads CASTPPGDRGRETQYF. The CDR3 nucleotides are TGTGCCAGCACCCCCCCCGGGGACAGGGGGCGGGAGACCCAGTACTTC.

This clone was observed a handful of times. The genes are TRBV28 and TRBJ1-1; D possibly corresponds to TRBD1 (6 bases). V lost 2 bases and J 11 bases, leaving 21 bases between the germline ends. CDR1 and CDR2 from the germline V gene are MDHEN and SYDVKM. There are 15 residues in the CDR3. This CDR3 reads CASSLGADRRGSAFF. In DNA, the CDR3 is TGTGCCAGCAGTTTAGGGGCGGACAGAAGGGGTTCCGCTTTCTTT. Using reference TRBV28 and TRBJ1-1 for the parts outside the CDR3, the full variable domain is DVKVTQSSRYLVKRTGEKVFLECVQDMDHENMFWYRQDPGLGLRLIYFSYDVKMKEKGDIPEGYSVSREKKERFSLILESASTNQTSMYLCASSLGADRRGSAFFGQGTRLTVV.

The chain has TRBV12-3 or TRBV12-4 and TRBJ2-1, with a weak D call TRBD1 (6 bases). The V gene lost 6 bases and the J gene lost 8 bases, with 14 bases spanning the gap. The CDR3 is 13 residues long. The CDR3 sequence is CASRPGQRYEQFF. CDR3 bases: TGTGCCAGCAGGCCGGGACAAAGATATGAGCAGTTCTTC.

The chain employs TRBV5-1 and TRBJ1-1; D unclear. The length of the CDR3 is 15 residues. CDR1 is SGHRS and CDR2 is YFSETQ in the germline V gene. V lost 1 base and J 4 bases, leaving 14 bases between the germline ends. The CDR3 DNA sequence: TGCGCCAGCAGCTTGTACGGGGAGCCCGGCACTGAAGCTTTCTTT. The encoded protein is CASSLYGEPGTEAFF.

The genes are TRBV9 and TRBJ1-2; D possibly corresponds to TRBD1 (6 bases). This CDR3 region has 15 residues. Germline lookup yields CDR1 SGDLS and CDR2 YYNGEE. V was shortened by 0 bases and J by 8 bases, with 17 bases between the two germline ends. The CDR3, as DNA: TGTGCCAGCAGCGTAGATGGTTCGACAGGCAAGGGCTACACCTTC. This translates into CASSVDGSTGKGYTF.

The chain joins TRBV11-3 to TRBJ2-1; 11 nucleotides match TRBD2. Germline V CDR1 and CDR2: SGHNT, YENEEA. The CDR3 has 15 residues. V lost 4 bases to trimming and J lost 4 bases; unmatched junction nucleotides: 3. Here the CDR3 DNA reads TGTGCCAGCAGCTCTGGGACTAGCGGTTACAATGAGCAGTTCTTC. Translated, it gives CASSSGTSGYNEQFF.

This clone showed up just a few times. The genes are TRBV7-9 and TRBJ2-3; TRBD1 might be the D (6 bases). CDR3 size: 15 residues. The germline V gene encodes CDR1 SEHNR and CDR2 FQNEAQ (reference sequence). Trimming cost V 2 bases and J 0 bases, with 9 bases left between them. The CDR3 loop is CASSLYTGSTDTQYF. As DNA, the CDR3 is TGTGCCAGCAGCTTATATACAGGGAGCACAGATACGCAGTATTTT. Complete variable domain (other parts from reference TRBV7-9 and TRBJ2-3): DTGVSQNPRHKITKRGQNVTFRCDPISEHNRLYWYRQTLGQGPEFLTYFQNEAQLEKSRLLSDRFSAERPKGSFSTLEIQRTEQGDSAMYLCASSLYTGSTDTQYFGPGTRLTVL.

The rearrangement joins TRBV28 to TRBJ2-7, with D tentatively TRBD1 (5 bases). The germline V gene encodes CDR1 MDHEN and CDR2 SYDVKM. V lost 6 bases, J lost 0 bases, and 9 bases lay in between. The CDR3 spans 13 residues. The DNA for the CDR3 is TGTGCCAGCAGCCTGGGGCTCTCCTACGAGCAGTACTTC. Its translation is CASSLGLSYEQYF.

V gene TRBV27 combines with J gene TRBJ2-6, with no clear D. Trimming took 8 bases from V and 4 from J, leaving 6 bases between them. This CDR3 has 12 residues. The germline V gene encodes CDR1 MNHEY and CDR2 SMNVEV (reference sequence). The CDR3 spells CASGEGANVLTF. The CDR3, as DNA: TGTGCCAGCGGAGAGGGGGCCAACGTCCTGACTTTC.

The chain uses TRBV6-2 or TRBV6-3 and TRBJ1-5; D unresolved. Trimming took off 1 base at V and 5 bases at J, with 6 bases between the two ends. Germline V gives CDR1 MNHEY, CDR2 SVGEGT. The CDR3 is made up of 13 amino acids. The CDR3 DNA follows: TGTGCCAGCAGTTACTACGGAGATCAGCCCCAGCATTTT. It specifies CASSYYGDQPQHF.

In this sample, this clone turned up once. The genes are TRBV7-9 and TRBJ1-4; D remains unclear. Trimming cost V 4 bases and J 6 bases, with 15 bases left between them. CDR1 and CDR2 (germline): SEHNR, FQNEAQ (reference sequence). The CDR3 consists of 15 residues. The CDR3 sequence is CASSSDGKNYEKLFF. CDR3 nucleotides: TGTGCCAGCAGCTCCGATGGCAAGAATTATGAAAAACTGTTTTTT.

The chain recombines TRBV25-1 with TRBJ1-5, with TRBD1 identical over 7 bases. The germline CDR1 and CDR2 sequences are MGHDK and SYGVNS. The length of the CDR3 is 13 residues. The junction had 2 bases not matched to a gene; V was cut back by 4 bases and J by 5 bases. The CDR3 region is CASSAQGDQPQHF. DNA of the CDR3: TGTGCCAGCAGTGCGCAGGGGGATCAGCCCCAGCATTTT. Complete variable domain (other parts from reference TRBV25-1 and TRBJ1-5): EADIYQTPRYLVIGTGKKITLECSQTMGHDKMYWYQQDPGMELHLIHYSYGVNSTEKGDLSSESTVSRIRTEHFPLTLESARPSHTSQYLCASSAQGDQPQHFGDGTRLSIL.

In DNA, the CDR3 is TGCAGTGCTAGTTACGGGGAGTCTTATCAGCCCCAGCATTTT. Amino acids: CSASYGESYQPQHF. This chain connects TRBV20-1 to TRBJ1-5; D uncertain. In germline, CDR1 is DFQATT, CDR2 SNEGSKA (reference sequence). Trimming removed 3 bases at V and 5 bases at J, with 14 bases between. This CDR3 is 14 amino acids long.

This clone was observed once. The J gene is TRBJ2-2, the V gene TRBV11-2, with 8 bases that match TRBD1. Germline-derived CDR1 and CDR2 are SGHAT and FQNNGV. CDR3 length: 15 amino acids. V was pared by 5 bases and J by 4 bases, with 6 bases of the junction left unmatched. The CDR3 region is CASSPTGASTGELFF. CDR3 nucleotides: TGTGCCAGCAGCCCGACAGGGGCTAGCACCGGGGAGCTGTTTTTT.

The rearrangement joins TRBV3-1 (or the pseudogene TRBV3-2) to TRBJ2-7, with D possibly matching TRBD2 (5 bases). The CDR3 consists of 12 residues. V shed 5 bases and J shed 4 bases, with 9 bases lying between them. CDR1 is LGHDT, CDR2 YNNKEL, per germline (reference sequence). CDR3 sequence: CASSGRLYEQYF. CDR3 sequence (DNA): TGTGCCAGCAGCGGGAGACTTTACGAGCAGTACTTC.

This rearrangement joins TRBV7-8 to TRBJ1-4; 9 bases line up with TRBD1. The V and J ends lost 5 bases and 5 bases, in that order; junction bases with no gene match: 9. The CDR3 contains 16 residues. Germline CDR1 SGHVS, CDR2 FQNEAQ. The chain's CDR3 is CASSRGGGTGNEKLFF. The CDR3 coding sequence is TGTGCCAGCAGCCGAGGTGGAGGGACAGGGAATGAAAAACTGTTTTTT.

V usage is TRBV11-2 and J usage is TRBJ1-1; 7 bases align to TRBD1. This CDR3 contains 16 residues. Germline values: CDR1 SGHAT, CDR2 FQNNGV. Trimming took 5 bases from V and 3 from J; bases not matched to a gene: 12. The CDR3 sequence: CASSPGQLHEDTEAFF. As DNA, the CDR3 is TGTGCCAGCAGCCCGGGACAGTTACATGAAGACACTGAAGCTTTCTTT.

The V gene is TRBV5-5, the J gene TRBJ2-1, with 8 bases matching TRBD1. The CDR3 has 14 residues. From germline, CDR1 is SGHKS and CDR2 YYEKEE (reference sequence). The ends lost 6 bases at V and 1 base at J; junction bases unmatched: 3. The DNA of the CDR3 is TGTGCCAGCACCCGGGACAGGTCCTACAATGAGCAGTTCTTC. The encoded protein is CASTRDRSYNEQFF.